This T cell receptor beta chain came from a study of shared clonotypes between healthy human individuals. Naive CD8 cells lacked CD45RO, underwent positive selection for CCR7 and left out terminally differentiated effector memory CD45RA+ cells. Donors included only healthy HIV-negative adults lacking recent acute infections or vaccinations. For this clone: Its specificity is not known.

Germline CDR1 and CDR2: WNHNN and SYGVQD (reference sequence). Trimming removed 3 bases from V and 2 bases from J; junction bases left unmatched: 1. CDR3 length: 14 residues. Sequenced by immunoSEQ multiplex PCR; TCRdb stores in-frame clones only, minus some. Of about 2.1 million clones in the sample, around 95% were seen once. Whole-study findings and limits: Collection of samples was limited to blood; tissue repertoires likely differ. Limited genetic and exposure-history diversity came from having few donors.

Sequences were obtained from naive CD8+ T cells from PBMCs. V usage is TRBV10-1 and J usage is TRBJ2-5; 9 nucleotides align to TRBD1. The TCR originated in a man younger than 30 in good health. Some clones in this sample may be carry-over from other donors' samples. This CDR3 reads CASSDGQGQETQYF. Written as DNA, the CDR3 is TGCGCCAGCAGTGATGGACAGGGGCAAGAGACCCAGTACTTC.